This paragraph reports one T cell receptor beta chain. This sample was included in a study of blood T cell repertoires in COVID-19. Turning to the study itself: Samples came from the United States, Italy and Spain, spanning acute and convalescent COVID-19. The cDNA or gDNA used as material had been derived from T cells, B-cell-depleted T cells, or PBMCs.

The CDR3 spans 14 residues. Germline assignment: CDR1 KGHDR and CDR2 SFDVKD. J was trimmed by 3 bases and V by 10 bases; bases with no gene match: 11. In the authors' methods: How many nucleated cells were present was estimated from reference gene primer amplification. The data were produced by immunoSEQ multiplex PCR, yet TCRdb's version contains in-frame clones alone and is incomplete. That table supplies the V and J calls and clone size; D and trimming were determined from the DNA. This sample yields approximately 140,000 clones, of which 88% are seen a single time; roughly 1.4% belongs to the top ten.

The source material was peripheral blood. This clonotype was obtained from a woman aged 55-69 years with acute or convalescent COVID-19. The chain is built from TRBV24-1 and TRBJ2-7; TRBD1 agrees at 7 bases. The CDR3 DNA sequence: TGTGCCACTATTGGACAGGAGGAACGCTACGAGCAGTACTTC. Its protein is CATIGQEERYEQYF.